This TCR beta chain came from a study of blood T cell repertoires in COVID-19. Authors' data handling: Nucleated cell number was recorded as an estimate derived from reference gene primer amplification. Produced via immunoSEQ multiplex PCR; TCRdb's table is partial and in-frame only. That table furnishes V, J and clone size, whereas the DNA furnished D and trimming. Here the sample spans around 180,000 clones, about 83% being singletons. V shed 4 bases and J 3 bases; nucleotides not matched to a gene: 4. Germline V gene sequence: CDR1 SGHRS, CDR2 YFSETQ. The CDR3 consists of 13 residues. The sequenced sample was peripheral blood. This receptor was identified in a human donor in a cohort sampled during active COVID-19. This chain links TRBV5-1 with TRBJ2-7; 7 bases line up with TRBD2. CDR3 sequence reads: CASSLGGIYEQYF. The DNA for the CDR3 is TGCGCCAGCAGCCTCGGGGGGATCTACGAGCAGTACTTC.